This T cell receptor beta chain was sequenced during a study of T cell responses to AZD1222 COVID-19 vaccine. The table came from immunoSEQ multiplex PCR; TCRdb's copy has only in-frame clones and leaves some out. The table has around 99,000 clones, 90% to 95% seen once. Samples with a second dose at about 4 or about 12 weeks were pooled together. Per the germline V gene, CDR1 is SGHAT and CDR2 is FQDESV (reference sequence). V was pared by 0 bases and J by 6 bases, with 12 bases between. This CDR3 spans 15 amino acids. This TCR came from an adult who received the AZD1222 COVID-19 vaccine. This specimen was peripheral blood, taken 28 days after the second AZD1222 dose. This chain uses TRBV11-1 with TRBJ2-1; D tentatively reads TRBD1 or TRBD2 (5 bases each). CDR3 amino acids: CASSLAGTRSNEQFF. For the CDR3, the DNA is TGTGCCAGCAGCTTAGCGGGGACCAGAAGCAATGAGCAGTTCTTC. The full variable domain, with the rest looked up from reference TRBV11-1 and TRBJ2-1, is EAEVAQSPRYKITEKSQAVAFWCDPISGHATLYWYRQILGQGPELLVQFQDESVVDDSQLPKDRFSAERLKGVDSTLKIQPAELGDSAMYLCASSLAGTRSNEQFFGPGTRLTVL.